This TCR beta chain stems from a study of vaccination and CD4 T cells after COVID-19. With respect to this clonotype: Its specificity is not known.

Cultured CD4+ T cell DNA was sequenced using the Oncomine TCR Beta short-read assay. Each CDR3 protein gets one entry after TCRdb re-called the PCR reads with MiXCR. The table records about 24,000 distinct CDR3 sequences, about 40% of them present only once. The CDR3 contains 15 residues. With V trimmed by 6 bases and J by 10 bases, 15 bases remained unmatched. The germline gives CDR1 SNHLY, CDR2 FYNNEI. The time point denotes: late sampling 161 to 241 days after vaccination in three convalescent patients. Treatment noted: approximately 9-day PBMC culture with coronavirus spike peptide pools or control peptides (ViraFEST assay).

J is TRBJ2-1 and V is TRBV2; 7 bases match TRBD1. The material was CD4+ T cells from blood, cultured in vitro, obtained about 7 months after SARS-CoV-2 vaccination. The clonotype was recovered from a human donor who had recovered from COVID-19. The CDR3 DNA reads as TGTGCCAGCAGGTCGACAGGGATTTGGGGGCGGGAGCAGTTCTTC. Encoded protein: CASRSTGIWGREQFF. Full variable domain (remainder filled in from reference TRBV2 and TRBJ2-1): EPEVTQTPSHQVTQMGQEVILRCVPISNHLYFYWYRQILGQKVEFLVSFYNNEISEKSEIFDDQFSVERPDGSNFTLKIRSTKLEDSAMYFCASRSTGIWGREQFFGPGTRLTVL.